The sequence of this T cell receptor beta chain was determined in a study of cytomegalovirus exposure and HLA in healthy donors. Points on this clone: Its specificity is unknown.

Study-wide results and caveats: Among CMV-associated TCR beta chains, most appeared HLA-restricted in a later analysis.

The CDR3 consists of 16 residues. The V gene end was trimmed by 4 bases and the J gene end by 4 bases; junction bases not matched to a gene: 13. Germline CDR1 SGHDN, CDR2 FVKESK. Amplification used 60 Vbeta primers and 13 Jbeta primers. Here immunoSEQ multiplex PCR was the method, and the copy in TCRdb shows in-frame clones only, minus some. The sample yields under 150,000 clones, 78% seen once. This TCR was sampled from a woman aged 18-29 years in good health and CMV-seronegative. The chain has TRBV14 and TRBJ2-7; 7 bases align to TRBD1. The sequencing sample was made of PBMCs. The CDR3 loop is CASSLTGFSFTYEQYF. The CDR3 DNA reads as TGTGCCAGCAGCCTGACAGGGTTTAGCTTTACTTACGAGCAGTACTTC.